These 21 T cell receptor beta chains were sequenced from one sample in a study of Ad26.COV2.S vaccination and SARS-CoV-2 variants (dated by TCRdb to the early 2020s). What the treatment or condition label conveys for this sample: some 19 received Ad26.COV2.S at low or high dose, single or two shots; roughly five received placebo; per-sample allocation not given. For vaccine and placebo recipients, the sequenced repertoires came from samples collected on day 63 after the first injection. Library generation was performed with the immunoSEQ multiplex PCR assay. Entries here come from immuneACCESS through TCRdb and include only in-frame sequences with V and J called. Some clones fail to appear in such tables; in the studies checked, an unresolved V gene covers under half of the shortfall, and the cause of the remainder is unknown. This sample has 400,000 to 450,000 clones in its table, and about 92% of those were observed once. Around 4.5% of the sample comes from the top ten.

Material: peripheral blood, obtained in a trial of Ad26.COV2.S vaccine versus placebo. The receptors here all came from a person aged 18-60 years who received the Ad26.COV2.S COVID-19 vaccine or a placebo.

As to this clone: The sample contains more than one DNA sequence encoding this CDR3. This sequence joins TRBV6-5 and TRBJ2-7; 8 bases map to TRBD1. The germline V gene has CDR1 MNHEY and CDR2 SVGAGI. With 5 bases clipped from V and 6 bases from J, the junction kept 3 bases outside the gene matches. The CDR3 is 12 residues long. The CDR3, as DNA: TGTGCCAGCAGTCGGACAGGGACCGAGCAGTACTTC. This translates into CASSRTGTEQYF.

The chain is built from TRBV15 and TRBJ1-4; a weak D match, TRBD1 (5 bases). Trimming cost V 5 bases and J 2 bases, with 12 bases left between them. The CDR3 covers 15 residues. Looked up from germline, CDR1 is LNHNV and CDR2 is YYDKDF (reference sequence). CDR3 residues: CATSGSGGTNEKLFF. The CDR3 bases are TGTGCCACCAGCGGGAGTGGGGGGACTAATGAAAAACTGTTTTTT.

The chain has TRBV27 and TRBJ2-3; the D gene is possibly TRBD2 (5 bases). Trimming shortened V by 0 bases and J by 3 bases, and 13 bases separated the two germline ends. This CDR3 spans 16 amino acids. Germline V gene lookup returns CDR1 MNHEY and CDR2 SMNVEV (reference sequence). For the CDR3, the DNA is TGTGCCAGCAGTTTATCAGCAGCAAGAGGGACAGATACGCAGTATTTT. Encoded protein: CASSLSAARGTDTQYF.

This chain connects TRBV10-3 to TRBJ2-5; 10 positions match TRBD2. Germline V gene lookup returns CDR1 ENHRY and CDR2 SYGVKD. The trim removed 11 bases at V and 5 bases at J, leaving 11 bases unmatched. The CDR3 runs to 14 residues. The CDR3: CAGSEREGRETQYF. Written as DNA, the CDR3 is TGTGCCGGCTCTGAGCGGGAGGGCCGGGAGACCCAGTACTTC.

The DNA for the CDR3 is TGTGCCAGCAGTTCCCACAATTCACCCCTCCACTTT. This encodes CASSSHNSPLHF. The chain links TRBV12-3 or TRBV12-4 to TRBJ1-6; no reliable D call. Trimming stripped 4 bases from V and 7 bases from J, with 5 bases between. The CDR3 spans 12 residues.

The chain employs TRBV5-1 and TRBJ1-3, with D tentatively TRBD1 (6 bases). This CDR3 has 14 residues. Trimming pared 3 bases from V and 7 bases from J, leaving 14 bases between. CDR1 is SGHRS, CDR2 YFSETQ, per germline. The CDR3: CASSSGDGRNTIYF. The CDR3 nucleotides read TGCGCCAGCAGCTCAGGGGACGGTCGGAACACCATATATTTT.

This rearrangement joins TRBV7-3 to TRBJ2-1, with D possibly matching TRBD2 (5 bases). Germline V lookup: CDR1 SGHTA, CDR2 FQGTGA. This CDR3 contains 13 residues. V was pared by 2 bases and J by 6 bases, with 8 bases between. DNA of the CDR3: TGTGCCAGCAGCTTAGCTAGCAGCAATGAGCAGTTCTTC. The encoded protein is CASSLASSNEQFF.

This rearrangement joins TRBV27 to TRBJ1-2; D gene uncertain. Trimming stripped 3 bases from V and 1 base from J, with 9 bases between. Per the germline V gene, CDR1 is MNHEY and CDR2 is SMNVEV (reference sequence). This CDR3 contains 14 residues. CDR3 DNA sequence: TGTGCCAGCAGTTTCACACCCTTTAACTATGGCTACACCTTC. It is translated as CASSFTPFNYGYTF.

The CDR3 protein is CASINSRGGLAWNTGELFF. CDR3 sequence (DNA): TGTGCCAGCATCAACTCTCGGGGTGGCCTAGCTTGGAACACCGGGGAGCTGTTTTTT. The chain recombines TRBV28 with TRBJ2-2, with D possibly TRBD2 on 5 matching bases. The V gene's germline CDR1 is MDHEN and CDR2 SYDVKM. This CDR3 is 19 amino acids long. Trimming removed 7 bases from V and 1 base from J, with 25 bases in between.

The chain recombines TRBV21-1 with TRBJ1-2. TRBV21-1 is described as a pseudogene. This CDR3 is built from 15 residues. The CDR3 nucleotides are TGTGCCAGCAGCAAAACTAGCCCTCGTCTTTATGGCTACACCTTC. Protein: CASSKTSPRLYGYTF.

The CDR3 here is CASSIGWNEQYF. In DNA, the CDR3 is TGTGCCAGCAGTATCGGTTGGAACGAGCAGTACTTC. The chain links TRBV12-3 or TRBV12-4 to TRBJ2-7; D ambiguous. Trimming removed 5 bases from V and 5 bases from J, with 10 bases in between. The CDR3 is 12 residues long.

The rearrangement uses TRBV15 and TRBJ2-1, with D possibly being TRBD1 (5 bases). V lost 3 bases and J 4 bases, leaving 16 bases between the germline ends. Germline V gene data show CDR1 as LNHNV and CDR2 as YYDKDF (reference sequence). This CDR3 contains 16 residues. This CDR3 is CATSSPGHVSYNEQFF. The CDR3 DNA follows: TGTGCCACCAGCAGCCCTGGACATGTATCTTACAATGAGCAGTTCTTC.

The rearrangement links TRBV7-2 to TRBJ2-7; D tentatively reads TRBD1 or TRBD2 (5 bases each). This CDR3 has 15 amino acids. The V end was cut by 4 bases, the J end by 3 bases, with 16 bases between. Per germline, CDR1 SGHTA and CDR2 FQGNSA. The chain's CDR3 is CASSSPGPGRYEQYF. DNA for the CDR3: TGTGCCAGCAGCTCCCCGGGACCTGGGCGCTACGAGCAGTACTTC.

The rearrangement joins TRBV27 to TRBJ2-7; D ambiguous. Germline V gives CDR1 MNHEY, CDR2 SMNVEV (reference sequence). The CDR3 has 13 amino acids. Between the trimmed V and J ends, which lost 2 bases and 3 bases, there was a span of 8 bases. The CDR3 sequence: CASSLVESYEQYF. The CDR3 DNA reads TGTGCCAGCAGTTTAGTGGAGAGCTACGAGCAGTACTTC.

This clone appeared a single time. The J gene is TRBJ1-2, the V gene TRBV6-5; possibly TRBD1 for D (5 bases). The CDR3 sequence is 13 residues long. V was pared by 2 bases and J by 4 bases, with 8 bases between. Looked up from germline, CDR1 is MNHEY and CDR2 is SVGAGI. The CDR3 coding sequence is TGTGCCAGCAGTTACGGACAACCCTATGGCTACACCTTC. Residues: CASSYGQPYGYTF.

CDR3 sequence: CSVEDTTNTEAFF. CDR3 DNA sequence: TGCAGCGTTGAGGACACCACGAACACTGAAGCTTTCTTT. This chain connects TRBV29-1 to TRBJ1-1; TRBD1 might be the D (5 bases). Germline CDR1 reads SQVTM; CDR2 reads ANQGSEA. Trimming left V 3 bases short and J 1 base short, with 9 bases between. The CDR3 length is 13 residues.

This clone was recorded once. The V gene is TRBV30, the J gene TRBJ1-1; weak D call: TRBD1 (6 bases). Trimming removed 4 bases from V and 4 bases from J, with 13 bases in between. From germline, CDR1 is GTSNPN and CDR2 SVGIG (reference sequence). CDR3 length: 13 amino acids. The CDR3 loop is CAWTRGAGTEAFF. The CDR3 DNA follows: TGTGCCTGGACGCGGGGGGCTGGCACTGAAGCTTTCTTT.

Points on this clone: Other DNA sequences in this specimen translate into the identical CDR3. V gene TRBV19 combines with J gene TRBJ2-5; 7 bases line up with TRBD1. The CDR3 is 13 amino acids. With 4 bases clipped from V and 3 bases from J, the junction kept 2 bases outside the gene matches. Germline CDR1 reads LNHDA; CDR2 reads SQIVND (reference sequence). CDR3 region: CASSRDREETQYF. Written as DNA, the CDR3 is TGTGCCAGTAGTAGAGACAGGGAAGAGACCCAGTACTTC.

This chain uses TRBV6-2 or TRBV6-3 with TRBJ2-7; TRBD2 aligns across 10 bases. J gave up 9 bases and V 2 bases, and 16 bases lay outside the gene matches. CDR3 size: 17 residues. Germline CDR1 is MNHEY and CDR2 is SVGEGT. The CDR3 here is CASSYKLPQLAGSWQYF. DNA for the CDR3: TGTGCCAGCAGTTACAAGCTCCCCCAACTAGCGGGGAGCTGGCAGTACTTC.

CDR3 protein: CASSLDGNTQYF. CDR3 DNA sequence: TGTGCCAGCAGCTTGGACGGGAATACGCAGTATTTT. V is TRBV5-8 and J is TRBJ2-3; D might be TRBD2 (5 bases). Germline V gene lookup returns CDR1 SGHTS and CDR2 YDEGEE. With 0 bases removed from V and 7 bases from J, the gap between germline ends came to 6 bases. This CDR3 is 12 amino acids long.

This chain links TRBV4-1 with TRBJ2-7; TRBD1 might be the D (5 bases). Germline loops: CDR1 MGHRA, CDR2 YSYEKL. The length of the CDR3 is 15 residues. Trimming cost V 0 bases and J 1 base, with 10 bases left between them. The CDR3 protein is CASSQEQVRSYEQYF. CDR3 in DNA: TGCGCCAGCAGCCAAGAACAGGTGCGTTCCTACGAGCAGTACTTC.